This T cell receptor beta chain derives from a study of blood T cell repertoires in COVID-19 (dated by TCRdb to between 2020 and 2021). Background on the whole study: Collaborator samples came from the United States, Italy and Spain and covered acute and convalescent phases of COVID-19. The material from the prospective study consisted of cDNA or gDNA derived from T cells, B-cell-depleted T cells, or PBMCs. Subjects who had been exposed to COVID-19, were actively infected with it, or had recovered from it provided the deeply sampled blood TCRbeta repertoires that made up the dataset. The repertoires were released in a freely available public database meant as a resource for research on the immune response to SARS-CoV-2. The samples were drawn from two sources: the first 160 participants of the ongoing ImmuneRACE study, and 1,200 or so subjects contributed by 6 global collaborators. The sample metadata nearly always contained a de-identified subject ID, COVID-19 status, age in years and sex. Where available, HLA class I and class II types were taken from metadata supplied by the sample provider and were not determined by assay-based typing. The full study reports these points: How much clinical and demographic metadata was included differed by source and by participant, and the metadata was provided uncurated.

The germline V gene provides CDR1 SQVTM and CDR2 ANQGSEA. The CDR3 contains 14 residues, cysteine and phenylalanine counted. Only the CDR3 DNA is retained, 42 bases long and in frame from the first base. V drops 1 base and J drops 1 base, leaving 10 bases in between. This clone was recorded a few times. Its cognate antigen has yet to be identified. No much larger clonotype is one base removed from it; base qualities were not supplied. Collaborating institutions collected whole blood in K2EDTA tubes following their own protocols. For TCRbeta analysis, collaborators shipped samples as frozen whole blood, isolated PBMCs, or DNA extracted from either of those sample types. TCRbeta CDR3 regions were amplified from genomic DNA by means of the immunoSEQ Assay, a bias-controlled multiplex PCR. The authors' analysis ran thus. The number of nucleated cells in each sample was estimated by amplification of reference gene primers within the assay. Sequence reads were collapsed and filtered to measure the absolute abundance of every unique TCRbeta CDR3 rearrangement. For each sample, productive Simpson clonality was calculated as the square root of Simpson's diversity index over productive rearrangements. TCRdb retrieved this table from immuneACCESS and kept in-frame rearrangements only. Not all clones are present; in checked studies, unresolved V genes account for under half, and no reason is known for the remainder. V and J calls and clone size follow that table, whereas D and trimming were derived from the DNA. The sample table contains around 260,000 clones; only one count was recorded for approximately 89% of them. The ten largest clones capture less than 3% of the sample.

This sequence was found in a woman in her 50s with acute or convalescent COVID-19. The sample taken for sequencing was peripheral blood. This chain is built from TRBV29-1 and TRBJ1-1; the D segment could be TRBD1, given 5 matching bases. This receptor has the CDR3 CSVEARVWNTEAFF. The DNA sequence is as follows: TGCAGCGTTGAAGCCAGGGTATGGAACACTGAAGCTTTCTTT.